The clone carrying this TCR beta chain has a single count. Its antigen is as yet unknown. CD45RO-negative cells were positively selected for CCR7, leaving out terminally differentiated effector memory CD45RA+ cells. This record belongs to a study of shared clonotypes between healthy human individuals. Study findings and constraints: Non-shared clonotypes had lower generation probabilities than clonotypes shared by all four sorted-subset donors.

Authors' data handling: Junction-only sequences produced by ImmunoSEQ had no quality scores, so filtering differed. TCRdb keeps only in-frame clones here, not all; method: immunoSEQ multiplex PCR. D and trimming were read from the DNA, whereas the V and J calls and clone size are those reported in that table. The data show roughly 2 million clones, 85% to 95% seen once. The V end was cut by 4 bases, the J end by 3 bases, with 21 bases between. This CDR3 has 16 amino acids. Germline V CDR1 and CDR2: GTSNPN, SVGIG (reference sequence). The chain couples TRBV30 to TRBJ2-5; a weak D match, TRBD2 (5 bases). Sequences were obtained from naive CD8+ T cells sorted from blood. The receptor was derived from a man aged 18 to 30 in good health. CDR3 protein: CAWTFTGLAVEETQYF. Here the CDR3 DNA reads TGTGCCTGGACCTTCACCGGGCTAGCTGTTGAAGAGACCCAGTACTTC. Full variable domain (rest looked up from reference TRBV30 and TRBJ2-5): SQTIHQWPATLVQPVGSPLSLECTVEGTSNPNLYWYRQAAGRGLQLLFYSVGIGQISSEVPQNLSASRPQDRQFILSSKKLLLSDSGFYLCAWTFTGLAVEETQYFGPGTRLLVL.